This T cell receptor beta chain was profiled in a study of cytomegalovirus exposure and HLA in healthy donors. Whole-study context: Early released data comprised about 85 million unique TCRs from HLA-typed donors.

PCR employed 60 Vbeta and 13 Jbeta primers. The method was immunoSEQ multiplex PCR; TCRdb's version includes in-frame clones alone and lacks a portion of them. The listing records 100,000 to 150,000 clones. Details on this clone: Its antigen is as yet unknown.

Whole-study results and caveats: Later analysis identified a missense DCLRE1C variant that was linked to TCR beta V- and J-gene trimming.

Material: PBMCs. The sequence was obtained from a woman aged 40 to 50 in good health and CMV-seropositive.

The CDR3 bases are TGTGCCAGCAGTTTAGCGTCGAACACCGGGGAGCTGTTTTTT. This sequence encodes CASSLASNTGELFF. The V gene is TRBV27, the J gene TRBJ2-2; D is undetermined. Trimming cost V 2 bases and J 0 bases, with 4 bases left between them. The CDR3 has 14 residues. Germline CDR1 reads MNHEY; CDR2 reads SMNVEV (reference sequence).